This passage covers 30 T cell receptor beta chains from one sample sequenced in a study of cytomegalovirus exposure and HLA in healthy donors. The primer mix had 60 Vbeta and 13 Jbeta primers. Data came from immunoSEQ multiplex PCR; TCRdb stores just in-frame clones and leaves some out. The table has roughly 140,000 clones, under 70% seen once. The sequenced sample was PBMCs. The receptors stem from a woman younger than 45 in good health and CMV-seropositive.

The chain carries TRBV9 and TRBJ1-4; TRBD1 is a possible D gene (6 bases). The germline V gene has CDR1 SGDLS and CDR2 YYNGEE. The CDR3 runs 16 residues. Trimming took 3 bases from V and 7 from J, leaving 19 bases between them. CDR3 sequence: CASSEGPQGGGEKLFF. The CDR3 DNA reads as TGTGCCAGCAGCGAGGGACCACAGGGCGGGGGTGAAAAACTGTTTTTT.

This clone was seen more than once but under ten times. This chain connects TRBV4-1 to TRBJ1-1; D remains ambiguous. The germline CDR1 and CDR2 sequences are MGHRA and YSYEKL. The germline V and J ends were trimmed by 4 bases and 11 bases, with 20 bases remaining between them. The CDR3 contains 14 residues. In DNA form, the CDR3 reads TGCGCCAGCAGCCTCCCAAGGCAGACACGATTGGCTTTCTTT. Amino acids: CASSLPRQTRLAFF.

The V gene is TRBV29-1, the J gene TRBJ1-4; 8 bases are shared with TRBD1. CDR3 length: 14 residues. With V trimmed by 4 bases and J by 7 bases, 8 bases remained unmatched. Germline values: CDR1 SQVTM, CDR2 ANQGSEA. The CDR3 DNA reads TGCAGCGTTGGCCCCGGGACAGGAGGTGAAAAACTGTTTTTT. Residues: CSVGPGTGGEKLFF. The full variable domain, rest sourced from reference TRBV29-1 and TRBJ1-4, is SAVISQKPSRDICQRGTSLTIQCQVDSQVTMMFWYRQQPGQSLTLIATANQGSEATYESGFVIDKFPISRPNLTFSTLTVSNMSPEDSSIYLCSVGPGTGGEKLFFGSGTQLSVL.

The chain couples TRBV19 to TRBJ2-3; D perhaps matches TRBD2 (5 bases). This CDR3 has 13 amino acids. CDR1 is LNHDA and CDR2 is SQIVND in the germline V gene (reference sequence). V shed 4 bases and J shed 4 bases, with 9 bases lying between them. CDR3 residues: CASSTIGADTQYF. For the CDR3, the DNA is TGTGCCAGTAGTACAATCGGGGCAGATACGCAGTATTTT. Full variable domain (remainder filled in from reference TRBV19 and TRBJ2-3): DGGITQSPKYLFRKEGQNVTLSCEQNLNHDAMYWYRQDPGQGLRLIYYSQIVNDFQKGDIAEGYSVSREKKESFPLTVTSAQKNPTAFYLCASSTIGADTQYFGPGTRLTVL.

The V and J genes are TRBV10-3 and TRBJ2-7; 10 bases line up with TRBD1. Germline V gene lookup returns CDR1 ENHRY and CDR2 SYGVKD. There are 14 residues in the CDR3. Germline trimming cut 10 bases from V and 4 bases from J; bases unmatched to any gene: 10. The CDR3 DNA is TGTGCCACTATGGGGGACAGGGGTGATTACGAGCAGTACTTC. Protein: CATMGDRGDYEQYF.

The chain carries TRBV19 and TRBJ1-1, with a possible D match to TRBD1 (5 bases). The CDR3 sequence is 14 residues long. Germline CDR1 is LNHDA and CDR2 is SQIVND (reference sequence). Trimming took off 7 bases at V and 6 bases at J, with 18 bases between the two ends. The CDR3 here is CASKKAGLPPEAFF. The DNA of the CDR3 is TGTGCCAGTAAAAAGGCGGGACTACCCCCTGAAGCTTTCTTT.

This clone was detected only a few times. V gene TRBV13 combines with J gene TRBJ2-3, with 8 bases lining up with TRBD1. V shed 5 bases, J shed 2 bases, and the junction held 15 bases outside the gene matches. Germline V gene data show CDR1 as PRHDT and CDR2 as FYEKMQ (reference sequence). The CDR3 runs to 18 residues. CDR3 coding DNA: TGTGCCAGCAGCCAGGGGGCCGCCGGGAGACGTAACACAGATACGCAGTATTTT. Translated: CASSQGAAGRRNTDTQYF.

This sequence joins TRBV5-1 and TRBJ2-3; weak D call: TRBD2 (5 bases). CDR1 and CDR2 (germline): SGHRS, YFSETQ. With 0 bases removed from V and 4 bases from J, the gap between germline ends came to 12 bases. This CDR3 region has 15 residues. CDR3 sequence (DNA): TGCGCCAGCAGCTTGGCCCTTACCGGGGCAGATACGCAGTATTTT. Translated: CASSLALTGADTQYF.

This chain joins TRBV6-1 and TRBJ2-7; D uncertain. Germline values: CDR1 MNHNS, CDR2 SASEGT. V was shortened by 3 bases and J by 7 bases, with 4 bases between the two germline ends. The CDR3 spans 10 residues. Here the CDR3 reads CASSDVEQYF. In DNA, the CDR3 is TGTGCCAGCAGTGACGTAGAGCAGTACTTC.

The table lists this clone with many counts. V and J are TRBV28 and TRBJ2-1; D unclear. Trimming removed 5 bases at V and 3 bases at J, with 5 bases between. The CDR3 spans 12 residues. Germline V gene lookup returns CDR1 MDHEN and CDR2 SYDVKM. The DNA for the CDR3 is TGTGCCAGCAGTCCCAACTACAATGAGCAGTTCTTC. This gives the protein CASSPNYNEQFF.

A few counts support this clone. This chain connects TRBV5-1 to TRBJ2-7, with 7 bases matching TRBD1. The CDR3 runs 14 residues. V shed 5 bases, J shed 0 bases, and the junction held 5 bases outside the gene matches. Germline lookup yields CDR1 SGHRS and CDR2 YFSETQ. The CDR3, as DNA: TGCGCCAGCAGAAGGGACAGATACTCCTACGAGCAGTACTTC. Translation gives CASRRDRYSYEQYF.

The chain has TRBV5-4 and TRBJ1-2, with D perhaps matching TRBD1 (5 bases). V was clipped by 2 bases and J by 1 base, with 9 bases between them. The V gene's germline CDR1 is SGHNT and CDR2 YYREEE (reference sequence). The length of the CDR3 is 14 residues. The CDR3 sequence: CASSLGQGNYGYTF. CDR3 DNA sequence: TGTGCCAGCAGCTTAGGGCAGGGTAACTATGGCTACACCTTC.

A word on this clone: This CDR3 is also generated by other DNA sequences in the sample. The V call is TRBV29-1, the J call TRBJ2-6, with D perhaps TRBD2 (6 bases). Germline CDR1 reads SQVTM; CDR2 reads ANQGSEA. CDR3 length: 16 amino acids. V lost 3 bases and J 0 bases, leaving 12 bases between the germline ends. The CDR3: CSVEGTGVSGANVLTF. The CDR3, as DNA: TGCAGCGTTGAGGGGACGGGAGTCTCTGGGGCCAACGTCCTGACTTTC.

The V and J genes are TRBV7-6 and TRBJ2-7; 9 bases line up with TRBD2. The CDR3 has 15 amino acids. CDR1 is SGHVS and CDR2 is FNYEAQ in the germline V gene. J was trimmed by 5 bases and V by 4 bases; bases with no gene match: 9. The CDR3 is CASSSYSGSSDEQYF. CDR3 in DNA: TGTGCCAGCAGCTCTTATAGCGGGAGTAGCGACGAGCAGTACTTC.

This rearrangement joins TRBV6-5 to TRBJ2-7, with D unclear. Germline loops: CDR1 MNHEY, CDR2 SVGAGI. The germline V and J ends were trimmed by 2 bases and 3 bases, with 8 bases remaining between them. The CDR3 totals 13 residues. The CDR3 reads CASSYSQFYEQYF. CDR3 coding DNA: TGTGCCAGCAGTTACAGTCAGTTCTACGAGCAGTACTTC.

V usage is TRBV18 and J usage is TRBJ1-1; D may be TRBD1 (5 bases). With 6 bases removed from V and 1 base from J, the gap between germline ends came to 15 bases. This CDR3 has 15 amino acids. CDR1 and CDR2 from the germline V gene are KGHSH and LQKENI. As DNA, the CDR3 is TGTGCCAGCTCCATTGCGGGACCTCCGAACACTGAAGCTTTCTTT. This translates into CASSIAGPPNTEAFF.

V usage is TRBV4-2 and J usage is TRBJ1-5; D not certain. Germline-derived CDR1 and CDR2 are LGHNA and YNFKEQ. V was clipped by 1 base and J by 7 bases, with 20 bases between them. The CDR3 consists of 17 residues. The CDR3 is CASSQGGSLVVNQPQHF. The CDR3 DNA reads TGTGCCAGCAGCCAAGGCGGCAGCTTGGTGGTTAACCAGCCCCAGCATTTT.

The gene calls are TRBV7-2 and TRBJ2-3; D uncertain. Deletions cut 3 bases from V and 4 bases from J, with 11 bases between. Germline V gene sequence: CDR1 SGHTA, CDR2 FQGNSA. There are 14 residues in the CDR3. CDR3 sequence (DNA): TGTGCCAGCAGCTTGGTCCGAGTCCCAGATACGCAGTATTTT. Translated: CASSLVRVPDTQYF.

This clone was found once. V gene TRBV6-1 combines with J gene TRBJ2-7; tentative D call: TRBD2 (6 bases). Per germline, CDR1 MNHNS and CDR2 SASEGT. The CDR3 has 17 residues. Trimming removed 4 bases from V and 6 bases from J, with 25 bases in between. CDR3 sequence reads: CASSGGVKGASLSEQYF. CDR3 in DNA: TGTGCCAGCAGTGGGGGGGTGAAGGGCGCTTCTCTCTCCGAGCAGTACTTC.

This sequence joins TRBV6-1 and TRBJ1-2, with D possibly TRBD1 on 6 matching bases. This CDR3 has 14 amino acids. V shed 5 bases and J shed 8 bases, with 18 bases lying between them. CDR1 and CDR2 from the germline V gene are MNHNS and SASEGT. Here the CDR3 reads CASSNAPGAYGYTF. The CDR3 nucleotides read TGTGCCAGCAGTAACGCCCCAGGGGCATACGGCTACACCTTC.

This clone appeared a few times. This chain uses TRBV4-1 with TRBJ1-6; TRBD1 aligns across 7 bases. Trimming removed 0 bases from V and 10 bases from J; junction bases left unmatched: 3. From germline, CDR1 is MGHRA and CDR2 YSYEKL. This CDR3 is 14 amino acids long. CDR3 amino acids: CASSQDRQGSPLHF. CDR3 in DNA: TGCGCCAGCAGCCAAGACCGACAGGGCTCACCCCTCCACTTT.

This clone appeared once. V and J are TRBV28 and TRBJ1-5; a possible D gene is TRBD1 (6 bases). The CDR3 is 15 amino acids. The germline V gene has CDR1 MDHEN and CDR2 SYDVKM. The V gene lost 5 bases and the J gene lost 6 bases, with 17 bases spanning the gap. The CDR3 region has the DNA TGTGCCAGCAGTCTATACAGGGAATTGAGTCAGCCCCAGCATTTT. This sequence encodes CASSLYRELSQPQHF.

The genes are TRBV4-1 and TRBJ2-7; the D is unclear. V was clipped by 1 base and J by 0 bases, with 10 bases between them. This CDR3 is built from 15 residues. Germline V gene lookup returns CDR1 MGHRA and CDR2 YSYEKL. In nucleotides, the CDR3 is TGCGCCAGCAGCCAAGGGGCAAGAAGCTCCTACGAGCAGTACTTC. As protein: CASSQGARSSYEQYF.

The chain recombines TRBV2 with TRBJ2-7; D may be TRBD1 (5 bases). CDR3 size: 14 residues. Trimming removed 2 bases from V and 2 bases from J, with 10 bases in between. CDR1 SNHLY and CDR2 FYNNEI come from the germline V gene. DNA of the CDR3: TGTGCCAGCAGTGAAATCGACAGCACCTACGAGCAGTACTTC. Protein: CASSEIDSTYEQYF.

The table lists this clone with a few counts. V is TRBV11-2 and J is TRBJ2-7; possibly TRBD2 for D (7 bases). CDR1 and CDR2 from the germline V gene are SGHAT and FQNNGV. This CDR3 has 12 amino acids. V lost 7 bases to trimming and J lost 6 bases, with 13 bases between them. CDR3 DNA: TGTGCCAGCACCGGGGGGCTCGGCGAGCAGTACTTC. Translating it yields CASTGGLGEQYF.

The V call is TRBV29-1, the J call TRBJ1-3; D call uncertain. The CDR3 is 15 amino acids. Trimming took 6 bases from V and 1 from J, leaving 16 bases between them. From germline, CDR1 is SQVTM and CDR2 ANQGSEA. The CDR3 protein is CSVLAENPSGNTIYF. The DNA of the CDR3 is TGCAGCGTCCTGGCGGAGAACCCGTCTGGAAACACCATATATTTT.

The chain carries TRBV5-6 and TRBJ1-1, with D uncertain. The CDR3 loop spans 14 amino acids. CDR1 and CDR2 from the germline V gene are SGHDT and YYEEEE. V was pared by 5 bases and J by 1 base, with 12 bases between. CDR3 sequence reads: CASRSFYGNTEAFF. Written as DNA, the CDR3 is TGTGCCAGCAGGTCCTTCTATGGGAACACTGAAGCTTTCTTT.

This clone was seen more than once but under ten times. This chain uses TRBV19 with TRBJ2-7, with D possibly being TRBD1 (6 bases). CDR1 and CDR2 from the germline V gene are LNHDA and SQIVND (reference sequence). The V end was cut by 9 bases, the J end by 3 bases, with 15 bases between. The CDR3 contains 13 residues. In nucleotides, the CDR3 is TGTGCCAGGCGGCAAGGACAGATCTACGAGCAGTACTTC. Translated, it gives CARRQGQIYEQYF.

The V and J genes are TRBV19 and TRBJ2-1; D unresolved. The CDR3 has 14 amino acids. Trimming removed 6 bases at V and 0 bases at J, with 9 bases between. CDR1 and CDR2 from the germline V gene are LNHDA and SQIVND (reference sequence). CDR3 sequence reads: CASRADSSYNEQFF. CDR3 coding DNA: TGTGCCAGTAGGGCGGATAGCTCCTACAATGAGCAGTTCTTC.

By frequency in the sample, this clone is medium-sized. The chain carries TRBV5-1 and TRBJ1-2; D remains ambiguous. The CDR3 is made up of 13 amino acids. The V gene's germline CDR1 is SGHRS and CDR2 YFSETQ. V shed 4 bases and J shed 8 bases, with 15 bases lying between them. Here the CDR3 reads CASSLTGQAGYTF. In DNA form, the CDR3 reads TGCGCCAGCAGCCTAACCGGCCAGGCCGGCTACACCTTC.